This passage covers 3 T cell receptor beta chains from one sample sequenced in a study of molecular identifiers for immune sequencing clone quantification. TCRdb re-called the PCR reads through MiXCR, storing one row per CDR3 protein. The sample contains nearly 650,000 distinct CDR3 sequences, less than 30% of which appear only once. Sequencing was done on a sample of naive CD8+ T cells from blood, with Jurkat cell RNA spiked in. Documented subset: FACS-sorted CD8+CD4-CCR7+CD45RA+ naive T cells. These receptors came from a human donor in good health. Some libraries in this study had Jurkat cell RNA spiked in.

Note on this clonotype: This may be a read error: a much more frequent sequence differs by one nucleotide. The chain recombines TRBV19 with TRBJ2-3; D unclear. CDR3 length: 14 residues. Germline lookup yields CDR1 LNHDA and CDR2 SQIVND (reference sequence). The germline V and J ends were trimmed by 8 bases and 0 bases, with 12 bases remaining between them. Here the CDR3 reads CASCSSSSTDTQYF. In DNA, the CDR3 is TGTGCCAGTTGCTCTTCCTCGAGCACAGATACGCAGTATTTT. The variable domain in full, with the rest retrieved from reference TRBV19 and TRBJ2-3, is DGGITQSPKYLFRKEGQNVTLSCEQNLNHDAMYWYRQDPGQGLRLIYYSQIVNDFQKGDIAEGYSVSREKKESFPLTVTSAQKNPTAFYLCASCSSSSTDTQYFGPGTRLTVL.

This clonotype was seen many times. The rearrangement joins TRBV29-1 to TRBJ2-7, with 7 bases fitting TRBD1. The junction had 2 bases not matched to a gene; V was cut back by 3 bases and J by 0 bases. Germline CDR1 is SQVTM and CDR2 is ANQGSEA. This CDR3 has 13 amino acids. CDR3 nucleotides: TGCAGCGTTGAGGGGGACAGCTCCTACGAGCAGTACTTC. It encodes CSVEGDSSYEQYF.

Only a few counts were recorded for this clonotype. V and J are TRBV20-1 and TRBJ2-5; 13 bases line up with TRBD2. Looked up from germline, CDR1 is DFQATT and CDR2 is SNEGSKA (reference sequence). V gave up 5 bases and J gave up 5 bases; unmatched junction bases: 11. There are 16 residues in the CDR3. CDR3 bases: TGCAGTGCTCACTCAGGGACTAGCGGGAACTGGGAGACCCAGTACTTC. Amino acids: CSAHSGTSGNWETQYF.